This TCR beta chain emerged from a study of cytomegalovirus exposure and HLA in healthy donors (dated by TCRdb to the late 2010s). Study-wide context: The approximately 710 repertoires of the first cohort and the 120 validation repertoires were produced on the same platform, according to a later analysis. The study aimed to test whether cataloging public T cell receptors could reveal signatures of past pathogen exposure. Along with the approximately 600-subject first cohort, a separate validation cohort of over a hundred different subjects was used. To predict cytomegalovirus infection status, the study brought together high-throughput TCR immunosequencing, statistical association of individual TCRs with disease status, and machine learning. The research as a whole found: In the study, about 150 TCR beta chains were listed as associated with cytomegalovirus. The classifier was reported to diagnose cytomegalovirus status with high specificity and sensitivity in both the original and validation cohorts. While some public TCRs were present in many individuals, most TCR sequences turned up only very rarely across donors. A later analysis lacked HLA typing for the validation cohort, so it scored co-occurrence in that cohort across all 110 or so repertoires. Subsequent analysis determined that TCRs grouped into clusters in the first cohort also showed a tendency toward co-occurrence across the roughly 120 validation repertoires, and approximately 94% of cluster scores exceeded 0. The authors suggested that the approach could potentially be generalized to other disease states and immunological phenotypes. A few of the identified cytomegalovirus-associated TCR beta chains were confirmed in vitro to be specific for cytomegalovirus antigens.

The donors belonged to the validation cohort of about 120 subjects, which was separate from the approximately 700-subject first cohort. At the junction V is shortened by 3 bases and J by 5 bases, with 14 bases in between. Including cysteine and phenylalanine, the CDR3 has 15 amino acids. CDR3 DNA only is kept here, 45 bases in frame from base 1. CDR1 MDHEN and CDR2 SYDVKM are derived from the germline V gene. Worth noting for this clone: Its specific antigen is unknown. Base qualities are not recorded, but no much larger clone differs from it by a single base.

Libraries came from the immunoSEQ multiplex PCR assay. On the authors' methods: A statistical classification framework was developed to diagnose cytomegalovirus status using the catalog of TCR beta chain sequences. TCRdb obtained this table from immuneACCESS and retained in-frame rearrangements with V and J assigned. These tables miss some clones; where compared with another copy, unresolved V genes account for less than half of the shortfall, and the remainder is unexplained. V and J calls and clone size are as listed in that table; D and trimming were resolved from the DNA. Here the sample has some 170,000 clones; 86% occur a single time. The ten largest account for 4.5% to 7% of the sample.

Sequenced input: PBMCs. The sequence was obtained from a woman aged 25 to 39 in good health and CMV-seronegative. Recombination joined TRBV28 with TRBJ1-5; 5 matching bases give a weak D call of TRBD1. The DNA sequence is as follows: TGTGCCAGCAGTTTTGGGACTGGCCGGGATCAGCCCCAGCATTTT. Its coded protein is CASSFGTGRDQPQHF.